A single sample gave rise to the 9 T cell receptor beta chains below, sequenced in a study of vaccination and CD4 T cells after COVID-19. Sequencing of cultured CD4+ T cell DNA used the Oncomine TCR Beta short-read assay. In TCRdb, the PCR reads were re-called with MiXCR into one record per CDR3 protein. The repertoire consists of about 14,000 distinct CDR3 sequences, with about 48% occurring once and the leading ten covering around 4.2%. Antigens of these TCRs are unknown. Treatment described: approximately 10-day PBMC culture with coronavirus spike peptide pools or control peptides (ViraFEST assay). Sequences were derived from CD4+ T cells from blood, cultured in vitro, sampled before SARS-CoV-2 vaccination. The receptors here all came from a human donor who had recovered from COVID-19.

V usage is TRBV2 and J usage is TRBJ1-1; TRBD1 matches at 7 bases. Germline V gene data show CDR1 as SNHLY and CDR2 as FYNNEI. The CDR3 totals 14 residues. V was clipped by 1 base and J by 5 bases; unmatched bases: 4. The CDR3 here is CASSEVRQGTEAFF. In DNA form, the CDR3 reads TGTGCCAGCAGTGAAGTGCGACAGGGTACTGAAGCTTTCTTT.

CDR3 DNA: TGTGCCAGCAGCCCAGACAGAAACAATCAGCCCCAGCATTTT. Translated, it gives CASSPDRNNQPQHF. The chain combines TRBV7-2 with TRBJ1-5, with D possibly being TRBD1 (5 bases). V gave up 5 bases and J gave up 3 bases, with 11 bases separating them. Looked up from germline, CDR1 is SGHTA and CDR2 is FQGNSA. The CDR3 is 14 residues long.

The chain joins TRBV6-1 to TRBJ1-1; 9 nucleotides match TRBD1. The length of the CDR3 is 14 residues. V shed 5 bases, J shed 2 bases, and the junction held 3 bases outside the gene matches. Per the germline V gene, CDR1 is MNHNS and CDR2 is SASEGT. In DNA, the CDR3 is TGTGCCAGCAGTCGGGACAGGGTAAACACTGAAGCTTTCTTT. Its protein is CASSRDRVNTEAFF.

J is TRBJ2-7 and V is TRBV11-1; D is ambiguous. The CDR3 runs to 13 residues. From germline, CDR1 is SGHAT and CDR2 FQDESV (reference sequence). V was pared by 3 bases and J by 9 bases, with 15 bases between. In DNA form, the CDR3 reads TGTGCCAGCAGCTTTCAAATGGGTTCTGGGCAGTACTTC. Translated, it gives CASSFQMGSGQYF.

This clonotype is labeled medium-sized (0.01 to 0.1%). V usage is TRBV19 and J usage is TRBJ1-5; D is perhaps TRBD1 (5 bases). CDR1 is LNHDA, CDR2 SQIVND, per germline (reference sequence). The germline V and J ends were trimmed by 2 bases and 2 bases, with 13 bases remaining between them. This CDR3 comprises 16 residues. For the CDR3, the DNA is TGTGCCAGTAGTATAAGTGTGGGGCAGGGCAATCAGCCCCAGCATTTT. It encodes CASSISVGQGNQPQHF.

CDR3 residues: CASSLTRNTEAFF. The CDR3 region has the DNA TGTGCCAGCAGTCTGACGAGGAACACTGAAGCTTTCTTT. This rearrangement joins TRBV12-3 or TRBV12-4 to TRBJ1-1; D is unresolved. V was shortened by 5 bases and J by 1 base, with 8 bases between the two germline ends. The CDR3 loop spans 13 amino acids.

The genes are TRBV12-3 or TRBV12-4 and TRBJ1-2; D not resolved. Trimming took off 5 bases at V and 8 bases at J, with 15 bases between the two ends. This CDR3 is built from 13 residues. CDR3 sequence (DNA): TGTGCCAGCAGTCTCAACCGCGAATCGGGCTACACCTTC. Protein sequence: CASSLNRESGYTF.

The chain carries TRBV4-1 and TRBJ2-1; 14 bases map to TRBD2. The V gene end was trimmed by 6 bases and the J gene end by 5 bases; junction bases not matched to a gene: 3. This CDR3 comprises 15 residues. Germline loops: CDR1 MGHRA, CDR2 YSYEKL. This CDR3 reads CASRAGLAGDNEQFF. Written as DNA, the CDR3 is TGCGCCAGCAGAGCGGGACTAGCGGGAGACAATGAGCAGTTCTTC.

V usage is TRBV6-5 and J usage is TRBJ1-6, with D unresolved. With 8 bases removed from V and 7 bases from J, the gap between germline ends came to 9 bases. There are 12 residues in the CDR3. Germline values: CDR1 MNHEY, CDR2 SVGAGI. DNA of the CDR3: TGTGCCAGCTGTTGGAACAATTCACCCCTCCACTTT. Translated: CASCWNNSPLHF.